Listed here are 30 T cell receptor beta chains from one sample, sequenced in a study of OX40 agonist ivuxolimab in advanced cancers. Sequencing used immunoSEQ multiplex PCR; TCRdb keeps in-frame clones, though not all of them. The sample has tens of thousands of clones, less than 95% seen once. The material sequenced was CD4+ or CD8+ T cells sorted from blood, taken in a trial of the OX40 agonist ivuxolimab. The receptors originated from an adult with an advanced solid tumor such as melanoma, head and neck, liver or kidney cancer.

Only a few counts were recorded for this clone. This sequence joins TRBV7-9 and TRBJ1-1; D gene unclear. The germline V gene encodes CDR1 SEHNR and CDR2 FQNEAQ (reference sequence). This CDR3 has 15 residues. The germline V and J ends were trimmed by 5 bases and 0 bases, with 13 bases remaining between them. CDR3: CASSPAKGLNTEAFF. In DNA, the CDR3 is TGTGCCAGCAGCCCCGCGAAGGGTCTGAACACTGAAGCTTTCTTT.

This clone was seen only once. V and J are TRBV28 and TRBJ2-7; D is ambiguous. V lost 1 base and J lost 6, with 4 bases in between. This CDR3 has 11 residues. CDR1 and CDR2 from the germline V gene are MDHEN and SYDVKM. CDR3 in amino acids: CASSLLREQYF. The CDR3, as DNA: TGTGCCAGCAGTTTATTACGCGAGCAGTACTTC.

The genes are TRBV5-4 and TRBJ2-7, with 7 bases aligning to TRBD2. Trimming cost V 4 bases and J 2 bases; bases outside gene matches: 6. In germline, CDR1 is SGHNT, CDR2 YYREEE (reference sequence). CDR3 length: 14 residues. The CDR3 nucleotides are TGTGCCAGCAGCCTCTGGGGGGGGGCCTACGAGCAGTACTTC. Protein: CASSLWGGAYEQYF.

The gene calls are TRBV6-1 and TRBJ1-4; weak D call: TRBD1 (5 bases). The length of the CDR3 is 11 residues. The germline V gene encodes CDR1 MNHNS and CDR2 SASEGT. The V and J ends lost 1 base and 14 bases respectively, with 8 bases between them. CDR3 in DNA: TGTGCCAGCAGTGAAGGAGAGGGGCTGTTTTTT. The encoded protein is CASSEGEGLFF.

The chain links TRBV5-8 to TRBJ2-7, with D unclear. Trimming shortened V by 0 bases and J by 2 bases, and 12 bases separated the two germline ends. This CDR3 comprises 15 residues. Per the germline V gene, CDR1 is SGHTS and CDR2 is YDEGEE. The CDR3 coding sequence is TGTGCCAGCAGCTTGGTGTCAACGGTCGCCTACGAGCAGTACTTC. Protein: CASSLVSTVAYEQYF.

The rearrangement joins TRBV9 to TRBJ1-2, with TRBD1 matching 7 bases. Per germline, CDR1 SGDLS and CDR2 YYNGEE. The CDR3 is 19 amino acids. V trimming: 0 bases; J trimming: 0 bases; junction bases outside the gene matches: 14. The CDR3 is CASSVATSGQENPNYGYTF. The CDR3 nucleotides are TGTGCCAGCAGCGTAGCTACGTCTGGACAGGAAAACCCTAACTATGGCTACACCTTC.

This chain connects TRBV29-1 to TRBJ2-1; 7 bases line up with TRBD1. J was trimmed by 0 bases and V by 3 bases; bases with no gene match: 2. CDR3 length equals 14 residues. Germline CDR1 is SQVTM and CDR2 is ANQGSEA. CDR3 sequence: CSVDGTVSYNEQFF. In nucleotides, the CDR3 is TGCAGCGTTGATGGGACAGTCTCCTACAATGAGCAGTTCTTC.

The chain links TRBV29-1 to TRBJ2-1; D remains unclear. The CDR3 covers 15 residues. V gave up 6 bases and J gave up 5 bases, with 20 bases separating them. Germline CDR1 reads SQVTM; CDR2 reads ANQGSEA. This CDR3 reads CSVDQGEVDDNEQFF. The CDR3 coding sequence is TGCAGCGTCGATCAAGGAGAGGTGGATGACAATGAGCAGTTCTTC.

Here the CDR3 reads CASSFGGHEQFF. The CDR3 DNA reads TGTGCCAGCAGCTTCGGGGGTCATGAGCAGTTCTTC. The J gene is TRBJ2-1, the V gene TRBV7-6; D perhaps matches TRBD2 (6 bases). V dropped 3 bases and J dropped 8 bases, with 8 bases sitting between them. In germline, CDR1 is SGHVS, CDR2 FNYEAQ. This CDR3 comprises 12 residues.

The chain uses TRBV28 and TRBJ1-5, with 8 bases matching TRBD1. The CDR3 totals 16 residues. Germline trimming cut 5 bases from V and 5 bases from J; bases unmatched to any gene: 11. CDR1 MDHEN and CDR2 SYDVKM come from the germline V gene. The CDR3 DNA follows: TGTGCCAGCAGTCCCCAGGGGGCTCTTCCTGATCAGCCCCAGCATTTT. Amino acid sequence: CASSPQGALPDQPQHF. The full variable domain, with the rest looked up from reference TRBV28 and TRBJ1-5, is DVKVTQSSRYLVKRTGEKVFLECVQDMDHENMFWYRQDPGLGLRLIYFSYDVKMKEKGDIPEGYSVSREKKERFSLILESASTNQTSMYLCASSPQGALPDQPQHFGDGTRLSIL.

V usage is TRBV7-8 and J usage is TRBJ2-7; D perhaps matches TRBD2 (6 bases). Germline V gene data show CDR1 as SGHVS and CDR2 as FQNEAQ. Deletions cut 1 base from V and 0 bases from J, with 16 bases between. The CDR3 totals 17 residues. In DNA form, the CDR3 reads TGTGCCAGCAGCTTAGGACCTCGGGCGGGACTCTCCTACGAGCAGTACTTC. This sequence encodes CASSLGPRAGLSYEQYF.

The V and J genes are TRBV7-9 and TRBJ1-1; D ambiguous. CDR3 size: 12 residues. V lost 2 bases and J lost 6, with 7 bases in between. Germline CDR1 is SEHNR and CDR2 is FQNEAQ (reference sequence). In DNA, the CDR3 is TGTGCCAGCAGCTTACGGGCCCCTGAAGCTTTCTTT. Its protein is CASSLRAPEAFF. The full variable domain, in which reference TRBV7-9 and TRBJ1-1 provide the parts outside the CDR3, is DTGVSQNPRHKITKRGQNVTFRCDPISEHNRLYWYRQTLGQGPEFLTYFQNEAQLEKSRLLSDRFSAERPKGSFSTLEIQRTEQGDSAMYLCASSLRAPEAFFGQGTRLTVV.

This clone was detected only once. The V gene is TRBV11-2, the J gene TRBJ2-4; D unclear. The CDR3 loop spans 13 amino acids. The germline V and J ends were trimmed by 7 bases and 3 bases, with 10 bases remaining between them. The germline V gene has CDR1 SGHAT and CDR2 FQNNGV. The CDR3 sequence: CASTSGFKNIQYF. The CDR3 DNA reads TGTGCCAGCACCTCCGGGTTCAAAAACATTCAGTACTTC.

This chain links TRBV6-1 with TRBJ2-7; TRBD1 matches 10 bases. After removal of 3 bases from V and 3 bases from J, the junction contained 8 bases not matched to a gene. The germline gives CDR1 MNHNS, CDR2 SASEGT. The CDR3 covers 16 residues. The CDR3 is CASSDPGGTGDYEQYF. The CDR3 nucleotides are TGTGCCAGCAGTGACCCGGGGGGGACAGGGGACTACGAGCAGTACTTC.

The V gene is TRBV28, the J gene TRBJ2-3; D not certain. The CDR3 consists of 15 residues. The V end lost 7 bases, the J end lost 0 bases, and 14 bases lay between the germline ends. Germline V gene data show CDR1 as MDHEN and CDR2 as SYDVKM. The CDR3 is CASTVALTSTDTQYF. CDR3 in DNA: TGTGCCAGCACCGTGGCCCTTACTAGCACAGATACGCAGTATTTT.

The chain uses TRBV29-1 and TRBJ2-5, with D possibly matching TRBD2 (5 bases). From germline, CDR1 is SQVTM and CDR2 ANQGSEA. This CDR3 has 13 amino acids. V was cut by 6 bases and J by 0 bases, with 11 bases left in between. CDR3 DNA: TGCAGCGTCCTCGGGGTCTACCAAGAGACCCAGTACTTC. It codes for CSVLGVYQETQYF.

V is TRBV27 and J is TRBJ2-1, with D possibly TRBD1 on 5 matching bases. The germline V and J ends were trimmed by 6 bases and 6 bases, with 9 bases remaining between them. The CDR3 consists of 12 residues. Germline lookup yields CDR1 MNHEY and CDR2 SMNVEV (reference sequence). The CDR3 DNA is TGTGCCAGCAGCCCGCAGGGCAATGAGCAGTTCTTC. It codes for CASSPQGNEQFF.

The chain couples TRBV27 to TRBJ1-5; 9 bases line up with TRBD1. The J segment lost 5 bases and the V segment lost 5 bases, leaving 19 bases of the junction unmatched. The CDR3 spans 19 residues. Germline V gives CDR1 MNHEY, CDR2 SMNVEV (reference sequence). CDR3 amino acids: CASSPLSSTDRGGHQPQHF. CDR3 in DNA: TGTGCCAGCAGTCCTTTATCCTCAACGGACAGGGGAGGACATCAGCCCCAGCATTTT.

The CDR3 DNA reads as TGTGCCTTTCTCCCCGGGACACCCTATACGCAGTATTTT. This sequence encodes CAFLPGTPYTQYF. The V and J genes are TRBV30 and TRBJ2-3; TRBD1 might be the D (6 bases). Germline loops: CDR1 GTSNPN, CDR2 SVGIG (reference sequence). V lost 7 bases and J lost 7, with 18 bases in between. CDR3 length equals 13 residues.

The rearrangement joins TRBV6-1 to TRBJ1-2; D is ambiguous. Germline values: CDR1 MNHNS, CDR2 SASEGT. The ends were cut back, 7 bases at V and 5 bases at J, with 5 bases in the middle. The length of the CDR3 is 10 residues. The CDR3 DNA reads as TGTGCCAGCATGTATTATGGCTACACCTTC. Protein sequence: CASMYYGYTF.

The chain joins TRBV5-6 to TRBJ1-6; 7 nucleotides match TRBD1. V lost 5 bases to trimming and J lost 6 bases; unmatched junction nucleotides: 5. CDR1 and CDR2 (germline): SGHDT, YYEEEE. This CDR3 has 14 residues. The CDR3 reads CASSVQGSNSPLHF. The DNA of the CDR3 is TGTGCCAGCAGTGTACAGGGGAGTAATTCACCCCTCCACTTT.

The rearrangement joins TRBV14 to TRBJ2-7, with D possibly being TRBD2 (5 bases). The V and J ends lost 3 bases and 0 bases respectively, with 12 bases between them. The CDR3 length is 15 residues. Germline lookup yields CDR1 SGHDN and CDR2 FVKESK. The CDR3 protein is CASSHRDLLSYEQYF. CDR3 DNA sequence: TGTGCCAGCAGCCACCGGGATTTACTCTCCTACGAGCAGTACTTC. Supplemented by reference TRBV14 and TRBJ2-7, the full variable domain reads EAGVTQFPSHSVIEKGQTVTLRCDPISGHDNLYWYRRVMGKEIKFLLHFVKESKQDESGMPNNRFLAERTGGTYSTLKVQPAELEDSGVYFCASSHRDLLSYEQYFGPGTRLTVT.

V usage is TRBV6-6 and J usage is TRBJ2-2, with D hard to call. V lost 8 bases and J lost 2, with 15 bases in between. In germline, CDR1 is MNHNY, CDR2 SVGAGI (reference sequence). The CDR3 has 15 amino acids. In nucleotides, the CDR3 is TGTGCCAGCGGGGTTAAAGCCTCTAACACCGGGGAGCTGTTTTTT. Amino acid sequence: CASGVKASNTGELFF.

The V and J genes are TRBV7-8 and TRBJ1-5; D gene ambiguous. The CDR3 extends over 14 amino acids. Germline values: CDR1 SGHVS, CDR2 FQNEAQ. Trimming took off 5 bases at V and 0 bases at J, with 8 bases between the two ends. The CDR3 region is CASSPFYSNQPQHF. Here the CDR3 DNA reads TGTGCCAGCAGCCCGTTTTATAGCAATCAGCCCCAGCATTTT.

This rearrangement joins TRBV4-1 to TRBJ1-1; D is ambiguous. Trimming removed 4 bases at V and 2 bases at J, with 11 bases between. The CDR3 spans 14 residues. Germline lookup yields CDR1 MGHRA and CDR2 YSYEKL. The DNA for the CDR3 is TGCGCCAGCAGCCTCCCCGAGGGAAACACTGAAGCTTTCTTT. Protein sequence: CASSLPEGNTEAFF.

The rearrangement links TRBV13 to TRBJ1-1; 10 bases fit TRBD1. The germline gives CDR1 PRHDT, CDR2 FYEKMQ (reference sequence). There are 16 residues in the CDR3. V trimming: 5 bases; J trimming: 5 bases; junction bases outside the gene matches: 11. As DNA, the CDR3 is TGTGCCAGCAGCACGCGGGACAGGGGACAGAAAACTGAAGCTTTCTTT. Translating it yields CASSTRDRGQKTEAFF.

This chain uses TRBV29-1 with TRBJ2-2; the D is unclear. Trimming stripped 4 bases from V and 3 bases from J, with 12 bases between. CDR1 is SQVTM and CDR2 is ANQGSEA in the germline V gene. The CDR3 runs 14 residues. Written as DNA, the CDR3 is TGCAGCGTTGTAGTCAGGCACTACACCGGGGAGCTGTTTTTT. Protein sequence: CSVVVRHYTGELFF.

DNA of the CDR3: TGTGCCATCAGTGAGCCAGCCCGGGACAGAGAAAAAGAGACCCAGTACTTC. Protein sequence: CAISEPARDREKETQYF. This chain joins TRBV10-3 and TRBJ2-5; 7 bases map to TRBD1. CDR3 length: 17 amino acids. Germline CDR1 and CDR2: ENHRY and SYGVKD. Unmatched junction bases numbered 12, after V lost 2 bases and J lost 3 bases.

The chain uses TRBV30 and TRBJ2-1; the D is unclear. The germline V gene has CDR1 GTSNPN and CDR2 SVGIG (reference sequence). V shed 2 bases and J shed 7 bases, with 15 bases lying between them. The CDR3 contains 14 residues. This chain's CDR3 is CAWSWSPIQNEQFF. The DNA for the CDR3 is TGTGCCTGGAGTTGGAGTCCAATACAGAATGAGCAGTTCTTC.

The chain has TRBV9 and TRBJ2-3, with 10 bases that match TRBD2. Germline V gene sequence: CDR1 SGDLS, CDR2 YYNGEE. CDR3 size: 16 residues. The V segment lost 4 bases and the J segment 3 bases; nucleotides outside the gene matches: 8. The CDR3 nucleotides are TGTGCCAGCAGCTTCTTGGGACTAGCGCAAACAGATACGCAGTATTTT. The encoded protein is CASSFLGLAQTDTQYF. Variable domain in full (rest from reference TRBV9 and TRBJ2-3): DSGVTQTPKHLITATGQRVTLRCSPRSGDLSVYWYQQSLDQGLQFLIQYYNGEERAKGNILERFSAQQFPDLHSELNLSSLELGDSALYFCASSFLGLAQTDTQYFGPGTRLTVL.